The present T cell receptor (beta chain) was sequenced within a study of a mutant IDH1 vaccine in newly diagnosed glioma. For the study at large: Patients received eight vaccinations in weeks 1, 3, 5, 7, 11, 15, 19, 23. Study-wide results and caveats: Immune responses induced by the vaccine were seen in roughly 93% of patients, spanning multiple MHC alleles.

Germline V lookup: CDR1 SGHNT, CDR2 YENEEA. Trimming pared 5 bases from V and 0 bases from J, leaving 13 bases between. The CDR3 runs to 16 residues. Here immunoSEQ multiplex PCR was the method, and the copy in TCRdb shows in-frame clones only, minus some. The table includes 35,000 to 40,000 clones, 81% detected once. Turning to this clone: Its antigen is not known.

Regarding time point: week 23, last vaccination. The vaccine gave 300 ug of a 20-mer mutant IDH1 peptide subcutaneously per dose. The sequence was collected from a man aged 40-49 years with glioma. Sequences were derived from PBMCs, sampled from a glioma patient whose treatment included an IDH1 peptide vaccine. The gene calls are TRBV11-3 and TRBJ2-2; D may correspond to TRBD1 or TRBD2 (5 bases each). CDR3 protein: CASSPGTDANTGELFF. The CDR3 DNA follows: TGTGCCAGCAGCCCGGGGACCGACGCGAACACCGGGGAGCTGTTTTTT.